What follows describes a single TCR beta chain. Other DNA sequences in this sample translate to the same CDR3. These data are taken from a study of blood T cell repertoires in COVID-19. Study details: Researchers got acute and convalescent COVID-19 samples from the United States, Italy and Spain. From T cells, B-cell-depleted T cells, or PBMCs came the material, which was cDNA or gDNA.

The table came from immunoSEQ multiplex PCR; TCRdb's copy has only in-frame clones and leaves some out. The sample carries 200,000 to 300,000 clones, about 80% recorded once. Enrollees, roughly 18 to 90 years old, lived in approximately 24 US areas. Participants in the exposed group had met a COVID-19 case in the 2 weeks before joining the study. The source of this sequence is a woman aged 40 to 49 who had been exposed to COVID-19. The sample consisted of PBMCs or T cells enriched from blood (not recorded which).

CDR3 DNA: TGTGCCAGCAGCTTAGGGAGGAACACTGAAGCTTTCTTT. This encodes CASSLGRNTEAFF. The genes are TRBV7-2 and TRBJ1-1; D is undetermined. The germline V gene has CDR1 SGHTA and CDR2 FQGNSA. V was cut by 1 base and J by 1 base, with 4 bases left in between. CDR3 length equals 13 residues.